Only a few counts were recorded for the clone carrying this TCR beta chain. Trimming removed 6 bases from V and 1 base from J, with 10 bases in between. CDR3 size: 13 residues. CDR1 and CDR2 (germline): KGHSH, LQKENI. This sample was taken from a study of T-cell reconstitution after alpha-beta-depleted transplantation in children. TCRbeta library preparation incorporated unique molecular identifiers. TCRdb processed the PCR reads anew with MiXCR; each CDR3 protein has one entry. The sample holds nearly 550,000 distinct CDR3 sequences, around 18% seen once. V and J are TRBV18 and TRBJ2-7; a weak D match, TRBD2 (5 bases). The TCR originated in a human donor who donated a stem cell graft to a child with acute lymphoblastic leukemia. Here the sequenced sample was PBMCs from the stem cell graft donor, taken from the stem cell graft. The DNA of the CDR3 is TGTGCCAGCTCGGAGGACCAATCCTACGAGCAGTACTTC. The encoded protein is CASSEDQSYEQYF.